Listed below are T cell receptor beta chains from one sample, sequenced in a study of Graves' ophthalmopathy and Graves' hyperthyroidism. MiXCR, applied by TCRdb to the multiplex PCR reads, yields one record per CDR3 protein. Among hundreds of thousands of distinct CDR3 sequences listed, roughly two fifths were seen once. Sequences were obtained from peripheral blood. These receptors were collected from an adult man with Graves' ophthalmopathy. Both conserved end residues are part of each CDR3. The D gene is left open where the match is weak. Where a row states a size, it is once, few, many or the class of an expanded clone; other rows omit it.

TRBJ2-7,TRBV5-1,many,NA,CASSLAGTTYEQYF,TGCGCCAGCAGCCTCGCAGGAACCACCTACGAGCAGTACTTC
TRBJ2-7,TRBV20-1,NA,TRBD2,CNARDKAGSNEQYF,TGCAATGCTAGAGACAAAGCGGGGTCTAACGAGCAGTACTTC
TRBJ1-6,TRBV2,many,TRBD1,CASRVGQADSPLHF,TGTGCCAGCAGGGTAGGACAGGCTGATTCACCCCTCCACTTT
TRBJ2-7,TRBV4-2,few,NA,CASSQEVVGAYEQYF,TGTGCCAGCAGCCAAGAGGTGGTTGGGGCCTACGAGCAGTACTTC
TRBJ2-5,TRBV10-3,NA,TRBD2,CATLSGRGRQETQYF,TGTGCCACTCTTAGCGGGAGGGGGCGGCAAGAGACCCAGTACTTC
TRBJ2-7,TRBV7-8,many,TRBD1,CAIGDSSYEQYF,TGTGCCATCGGGGACAGCTCCTACGAGCAGTACTTC
TRBJ2-2,TRBV9,many,TRBD2,CASSSGLAGELFF,TGTGCCAGCAGCTCTGGACTAGCCGGGGAGCTGTTTTTT
TRBJ2-7,TRBV11-2,many,NA,CASSTGIGWDEQYF,TGTGCCAGCAGCACCGGGATAGGATGGGACGAGCAGTACTTC
TRBJ1-5,TRBV19,few,TRBD1,CASSMGTGVEQPQHF,TGTGCCAGTAGTATGGGGACAGGGGTCGAGCAGCCCCAGCATTTT
TRBJ1-2,TRBV7-9,many,NA,CASSFIAGSYGYTF,TGTGCCAGCAGCTTCATCGCGGGCAGCTATGGCTACACCTTC
TRBJ2-7,TRBV11-2,few,NA,CASSGRMGAEQYF,TGTGCCAGCAGCGGAAGGATGGGAGCCGAGCAGTACTTC
TRBJ2-5,TRBV20-1,many,TRBD2,CSAKGLAGVFGGETQYF,TGCAGTGCTAAGGGACTAGCGGGAGTTTTTGGGGGAGAGACCCAGTACTTC
TRBJ1-4,TRBV7-2,NA,NA,CASSLIGGGVKLFF,TGTGCCAGCAGCTTAATTGGGGGGGGGGTAAAACTGTTTTTT
TRBJ2-2,TRBV11-2,many,NA,CASSLGVESVNTGELFF,TGTGCCAGCAGCTTAGGCGTTGAAAGCGTGAACACCGGGGAGCTGTTTTTT
TRBJ1-2,TRBV15,NA,NA,CATSRGQRDGYTF,TGTGCCACCAGCAGAGGGCAGCGGGATGGCTACACCTTC
TRBJ2-7,TRBV7-9,NA,NA,CASSERTSLEQYF,TGTGCCAGCAGCGAGCGGACCTCCCTTGAGCAGTACTTC
TRBJ2-5,TRBV6-6,many,TRBD2,CASKQREGWETQYF,TGTGCCAGCAAGCAGCGGGAGGGGTGGGAGACCCAGTACTTC
TRBJ1-6,TRBV5-1,NA,NA,CASSLYGGSSYNSPLHF,TGCGCCAGCAGCTTGTATGGGGGCAGCTCCTATAATTCACCCCTCCACTTT
TRBJ2-5,TRBV12-5,many,NA,CVALLRTQYF,TGTGTCGCACTCTTGCGGACCCAGTACTTC
TRBJ1-1,TRBV12-3/TRBV12-4,many,NA,CASSLTRGNTEAFF,TGTGCCAGCAGTTTAACCAGGGGGAACACTGAAGCTTTCTTT
TRBJ1-1,TRBV5-1,few,NA,CASSIRDKNTEAFF,TGCGCCAGCAGCATCCGGGACAAGAACACTGAAGCTTTCTTT
TRBJ2-5,TRBV25-1,once,NA,CASSEPQGLETQYF,TGTGCCAGCAGTGAACCCCAAGGGTTGGAGACCCAGTACTTC
TRBJ2-2,TRBV7-8,many,TRBD2,CASSPTRLAANTGELFF,TGTGCCAGCAGCCCAACTAGACTAGCGGCGAACACCGGGGAGCTGTTTTTT
TRBJ2-7,TRBV7-2,few,NA,CASSLLDHEQYF,TGTGCCAGCAGCTTACTTGACCACGAGCAGTACTTC
TRBJ2-6,TRBV6-6,NA,NA,CASGAVGVGNPGANVLTF,TGTGCCAGCGGAGCAGTTGGGGTGGGAAACCCTGGGGCCAACGTCCTGACTTTC
TRBJ1-1,TRBV6-2/TRBV6-3,few,NA,CASSYSYAAEAFF,TGTGCCAGCAGTTACTCGTACGCGGCTGAAGCTTTCTTT
TRBJ2-7,TRBV7-9,many,TRBD2,CASSFSGSMYEQYF,TGTGCCAGCAGCTTTAGCGGGAGTATGTACGAGCAGTACTTC
TRBJ2-5,TRBV5-1,many,TRBD1,CASSTGTAGETQYF,TGCGCCAGCAGCACCGGGACAGCCGGAGAGACCCAGTACTTC
TRBJ1-4,TRBV2,NA,NA,CASSGGTGNEKLFF,TGTGCCAGCAGTGGAGGGACGGGGAATGAAAAACTGTTTTTT
TRBJ2-3,TRBV7-2,NA,NA,CASSSTTGSTDTQYF,TGTGCCAGCAGCTCCACCACGGGGAGCACAGATACGCAGTATTTT
TRBJ2-7,TRBV4-1,NA,NA,CASSQDLPSEQYF,TGCGCCAGCAGCCAAGACCTTCCCAGCGAGCAGTACTTC
TRBJ1-1,TRBV29-1,once,TRBD1,CSLEAGGTEAFF,TGCAGCTTAGAGGCAGGGGGGACTGAAGCTTTCTTT
TRBJ2-7,TRBV3-1,NA,NA,CASRGDGPYEQYF,TGTGCCAGCAGGGGGGACGGACCCTACGAGCAGTACTTC
TRBJ2-7,TRBV5-1,many,NA,CASSFETGSYEQYF,TGCGCCAGCAGCTTTGAGACAGGTAGCTACGAGCAGTACTTC
TRBJ2-2,TRBV9,NA,NA,CASSPSGGALAGELFF,TGTGCCAGCAGCCCCTCCGGGGGCGCGTTAGCCGGGGAGCTGTTTTTT
TRBJ1-2,TRBV9,few,TRBD1,CASSEGDRGRHNYGYTF,TGTGCCAGCAGCGAGGGTGACAGGGGCCGACATAACTATGGCTACACCTTC
TRBJ1-6,TRBV9,few,NA,CASRTGPIYSPLHF,TGTGCCAGCAGGACAGGTCCCATCTATTCACCCCTCCACTTT
TRBJ1-4,TRBV6-1,NA,NA,CASSEKGEGSAREKLFF,TGTGCCAGCAGTGAAAAGGGGGAGGGTTCCGCCAGGGAAAAACTGTTTTTT
TRBJ2-3,TRBV29-1,NA,TRBD1,CSVPRDRDTDTQYF,TGCAGCGTTCCAAGAGACAGGGACACAGATACGCAGTATTTT
TRBJ2-3,TRBV9,NA,NA,CASSYLGRTDTQYF,TGTGCCAGCAGTTACCTCGGCCGTACAGATACGCAGTATTTT
TRBJ2-2,TRBV4-2,NA,NA,CASSHGGGLTGELFF,TGTGCCAGCAGCCATGGGGGCGGCCTCACCGGGGAGCTGTTTTTT
TRBJ2-6,TRBV4-1,NA,NA,CASSKDGSSGANVLTF,TGCGCCAGCAGCAAGGACGGAAGCTCTGGGGCCAACGTCCTGACTTTC
TRBJ1-5,TRBV19,NA,NA,CASSSGHGPFINQPQHF,TGTGCCAGTAGTTCGGGACATGGACCCTTTATCAATCAGCCCCAGCATTTT